This entry lists 26 T cell receptor beta chains sequenced from one sample in a study of cytomegalovirus exposure and HLA in healthy donors. The primer mix had 60 Vbeta and 13 Jbeta primers. TCRdb's table, derived via immunoSEQ multiplex PCR, lists solely in-frame clones and lacks some. Among some 110,000 clones listed, 74% were seen once. Sequencing was performed on PBMCs. The receptor set was obtained from a man aged 25-45 years in good health and CMV-seropositive.

The chain links TRBV6-5 to TRBJ2-7; a weak D match, TRBD1 (6 bases). This CDR3 is built from 14 residues. Germline lookup yields CDR1 MNHEY and CDR2 SVGAGI. V lost 5 bases to trimming and J lost 3 bases, with 14 bases between them. The CDR3: CASSTTGMGYEQYF. CDR3 nucleotide sequence: TGTGCCAGCAGTACCACAGGGATGGGCTACGAGCAGTACTTC.

J is TRBJ2-7 and V is TRBV28, with D perhaps TRBD1 (6 bases). V was shortened by 3 bases and J by 2 bases, with 11 bases between the two germline ends. Germline CDR1 is MDHEN and CDR2 is SYDVKM. This CDR3 has 14 residues. The CDR3 DNA is TGTGCCAGCAGTTTGGGGGCCCCGACCTACGAGCAGTACTTC. It codes for CASSLGAPTYEQYF.

V usage is TRBV5-1 and J usage is TRBJ2-3, with 7 bases fitting TRBD2. The CDR3 sequence is 17 residues long. Germline trimming cut 5 bases from V and 1 base from J; bases unmatched to any gene: 13. In germline, CDR1 is SGHRS, CDR2 YFSETQ. The CDR3 spells CASSASGPHGGTDTQYF. The CDR3 DNA reads as TGCGCCAGCAGTGCTAGCGGCCCCCACGGCGGCACAGATACGCAGTATTTT.

V and J are TRBV7-2 and TRBJ1-2; a possible D gene is TRBD1 (5 bases). From germline, CDR1 is SGHTA and CDR2 FQGNSA. The CDR3 consists of 14 residues. V dropped 1 base and J dropped 13 bases, with 19 bases sitting between them. CDR3 protein: CASSLGWLEGPSTF. In nucleotides, the CDR3 is TGTGCCAGCAGCTTAGGATGGTTGGAGGGGCCAAGCACCTTC.

The rearrangement joins TRBV19 to TRBJ1-1; 9 nucleotides align to TRBD1. The CDR3 consists of 15 residues. Unmatched junction bases numbered 4, after V lost 5 bases and J lost 0 bases. In germline, CDR1 is LNHDA, CDR2 SQIVND (reference sequence). Written as DNA, the CDR3 is TGTGCCAGTAGTCTGGGACAGGGAATGAACACTGAAGCTTTCTTT. Protein sequence: CASSLGQGMNTEAFF.

The genes are TRBV29-1 and TRBJ2-4; TRBD1 matches at 10 bases. The CDR3 runs to 15 residues. The germline V gene has CDR1 SQVTM and CDR2 ANQGSEA. After removal of 6 bases from V and 5 bases from J, the junction contained 10 bases not matched to a gene. The CDR3 sequence is CSVGKTGGFENIQYF. The CDR3 DNA follows: TGCAGCGTGGGTAAGACAGGGGGCTTCGAAAACATTCAGTACTTC.

The chain has TRBV19 and TRBJ1-4, with D unclear. Germline V CDR1 and CDR2: LNHDA, SQIVND (reference sequence). The ends were cut back, 3 bases at V and 4 bases at J, with 12 bases in the middle. The CDR3 consists of 15 residues. In nucleotides, the CDR3 is TGTGCCAGTAGTATTACTTCCGCGTTTAATGAAAAACTGTTTTTT. This encodes CASSITSAFNEKLFF. The complete variable domain, with remaining parts taken from reference TRBV19 and TRBJ1-4, reads DGGITQSPKYLFRKEGQNVTLSCEQNLNHDAMYWYRQDPGQGLRLIYYSQIVNDFQKGDIAEGYSVSREKKESFPLTVTSAQKNPTAFYLCASSITSAFNEKLFFGSGTQLSVL.

This clone was observed a single time. The V gene is TRBV2, the J gene TRBJ2-1; tentatively, D is TRBD1 (5 bases). The V gene's germline CDR1 is SNHLY and CDR2 FYNNEI. This CDR3 has 13 residues. Trimming removed 7 bases at V and 12 bases at J, with 19 bases between. CDR3 loop: CASTLDPQGGQFF. CDR3 DNA sequence: TGTGCCAGCACCCTGGACCCGCAGGGTGGGCAGTTCTTC.

The chain joins TRBV5-4 to TRBJ2-5; D ambiguous. Trimming stripped 0 bases from V and 5 bases from J, with 5 bases between. The CDR3 totals 12 residues. Germline V CDR1 and CDR2: SGHNT, YYREEE (reference sequence). The CDR3 DNA reads as TGTGCCAGCAGCTTGGATGCGGAGACCCAGTACTTC. Protein product: CASSLDAETQYF. Full variable domain (outside the CDR3, taken from reference TRBV5-4 and TRBJ2-5): ETGVTQSPTHLIKTRGQQVTLRCSSQSGHNTVSWYQQALGQGPQFIFQYYREEENGRGNFPPRFSGLQFPNYSSELNVNALELDDSALYLCASSLDAETQYFGPGTRLLVL.

The V gene is TRBV6-1, the J gene TRBJ2-3; 10 bases fit TRBD1. This CDR3 comprises 15 residues. V shed 4 bases, J shed 6 bases, and the junction held 7 bases outside the gene matches. Germline V CDR1 and CDR2: MNHNS, SASEGT. This CDR3 is CASSGTDRGLDTQYF. The CDR3 DNA sequence: TGTGCCAGCAGTGGGACCGACAGGGGGCTGGATACGCAGTATTTT.

The V gene is TRBV6-4, the J gene TRBJ2-1, with TRBD2 matching over 15 bases. Germline loops: CDR1 MRHNA, CDR2 SNTAGT. V dropped 4 bases and J dropped 2; count of bases not matched to a gene: 0. The CDR3 runs to 16 residues. The DNA for the CDR3 is TGTGCCAGCAGTGGGACTAGCGGGGGGGCCTACAATGAGCAGTTCTTC. This sequence encodes CASSGTSGGAYNEQFF.

The gene calls are TRBV9 and TRBJ1-2; the D is unclear. The germline V and J ends were trimmed by 2 bases and 2 bases, with 10 bases remaining between them. CDR1 is SGDLS and CDR2 is YYNGEE in the germline V gene. CDR3 length equals 14 residues. The CDR3 region has the DNA TGTGCCAGCAGCGTGACGGGAGAGAACTATGGCTACACCTTC. Protein sequence: CASSVTGENYGYTF.

The sample holds a few counts of this clone. The chain is built from TRBV5-1 and TRBJ1-1; 10 nucleotides align to TRBD1. Germline-derived CDR1 and CDR2 are SGHRS and YFSETQ. The CDR3 runs to 15 residues. J lost 3 bases, V lost 4 bases, and 6 bases had no gene match. The CDR3 loop is CASSPPGQGYTEAFF. CDR3 nucleotides: TGCGCCAGCAGCCCGCCGGGACAGGGGTACACTGAAGCTTTCTTT.

Only a few counts were recorded for this clone. This chain joins TRBV19 and TRBJ1-3; no definite D call. The V gene's germline CDR1 is LNHDA and CDR2 SQIVND (reference sequence). Trimming left V 9 bases short and J 7 bases short, with 19 bases between. The CDR3 has 14 residues. The CDR3 sequence is CASGGSGRANTIYF. CDR3 coding DNA: TGTGCCAGCGGCGGTAGTGGCAGAGCCAACACCATATATTTT. The variable domain in full, completed from reference TRBV19 and TRBJ1-3, reads DGGITQSPKYLFRKEGQNVTLSCEQNLNHDAMYWYRQDPGQGLRLIYYSQIVNDFQKGDIAEGYSVSREKKESFPLTVTSAQKNPTAFYLCASGGSGRANTIYFGEGSWLTVV.

CDR3 residues: CASSLGLGPQETQYF. Written as DNA, the CDR3 is TGTGCCAGCAGCTTGGGACTAGGCCCCCAAGAGACCCAGTACTTC. The chain employs TRBV11-3 and TRBJ2-5; 8 positions agree with TRBD2. CDR1 and CDR2 from the germline V gene are SGHNT and YENEEA. V shed 3 bases, J shed 1 base, and the junction held 4 bases outside the gene matches. CDR3 size: 15 residues. The variable domain in full, with the rest retrieved from reference TRBV11-3 and TRBJ2-5, is EAGVVQSPRYKIIEKKQPVAFWCNPISGHNTLYWYLQNLGQGPELLIRYENEEAVDDSQLPKDRFSAERLKGVDSTLKIQPAELGDSAVYLCASSLGLGPQETQYFGPGTRLLVL.

The rearrangement joins TRBV15 to TRBJ2-1, with D hard to call. The germline V gene has CDR1 LNHNV and CDR2 YYDKDF (reference sequence). This CDR3 spans 16 amino acids. Deletions cut 5 bases from V and 5 bases from J, with 19 bases between. The CDR3 protein is CATSPPPRQVNNEQFF. CDR3 in DNA: TGTGCCACCAGCCCTCCCCCCCGTCAGGTCAACAATGAGCAGTTCTTC. Full variable domain (missing parts from reference TRBV15 and TRBJ2-1): DAMVIQNPRYQVTQFGKPVTLSCSQTLNHNVMYWYQQKSSQAPKLLFHYYDKDFNNEADTPDNFQSRRPNTSFCFLDIRSPGLGDTAMYLCATSPPPRQVNNEQFFGPGTRLTVL.

The chain employs TRBV4-1 and TRBJ2-7; TRBD1 is a possible D gene (6 bases). The CDR3 totals 14 residues. In germline, CDR1 is MGHRA, CDR2 YSYEKL. Trimming removed 0 bases from V and 4 bases from J, with 10 bases in between. CDR3 loop: CASSQDPRGYEQYF. The CDR3 nucleotides read TGCGCCAGCAGCCAAGACCCCAGGGGTTACGAGCAGTACTTC.

The rearrangement links TRBV9 to TRBJ1-3; D is perhaps TRBD1 (6 bases). This CDR3 has 18 residues. The germline CDR1 and CDR2 sequences are SGDLS and YYNGEE. The ends were cut back, 3 bases at V and 3 bases at J, with 22 bases in the middle. DNA for the CDR3: TGTGCCAGCAGCGGTCCGGGGGGCCGTAGATTTGGTGGAAACACCATATATTTT. This encodes CASSGPGGRRFGGNTIYF.

V and J are TRBV5-1 and TRBJ1-1; D might be TRBD1 (6 bases). This CDR3 region has 14 residues. Trimming shortened V by 4 bases and J by 1 base, and 11 bases separated the two germline ends. CDR1 and CDR2 from the germline V gene are SGHRS and YFSETQ. CDR3 in DNA: TGCGCCAGCAGCCGTCGGGGGGCGAACACTGAAGCTTTCTTT. It specifies CASSRRGANTEAFF.

This clone was recorded a few times. The chain recombines TRBV4-1 with TRBJ1-1; 7 nucleotides line up with TRBD1. With 4 bases clipped from V and 4 bases from J, the junction kept 12 bases outside the gene matches. This CDR3 region has 16 residues. CDR1 MGHRA and CDR2 YSYEKL come from the germline V gene. This CDR3 is CASSLSGTETGTEAFF. The CDR3 region has the DNA TGCGCCAGCAGCCTATCCGGGACAGAAACGGGCACTGAAGCTTTCTTT.

The chain uses TRBV25-1 and TRBJ2-1; tentative D call: TRBD2 (6 bases). This CDR3 is 16 amino acids long. Germline loops: CDR1 MGHDK, CDR2 SYGVNS. Between the trimmed V and J ends, which lost 4 bases and 6 bases, there was a span of 19 bases. CDR3 region: CASSANGGSGANEQFF. CDR3 DNA: TGTGCCAGCAGTGCCAACGGGGGAAGTGGTGCCAATGAGCAGTTCTTC.

The chain joins TRBV18 to TRBJ2-5, with 11 nucleotides matching TRBD1. The CDR3 length is 16 residues. Per germline, CDR1 KGHSH and CDR2 LQKENI. With 5 bases clipped from V and 0 bases from J, the junction kept 5 bases outside the gene matches. CDR3 nucleotides: TGTGCCAGCTCATCTCGGGACAGGGGGGACCAAGAGACCCAGTACTTC. It encodes CASSSRDRGDQETQYF.

This clone has more than one count but fewer than ten. The CDR3 protein is CASSPAPGEPDEAFF. The CDR3 nucleotides are TGTGCCAGCAGTCCCGCCCCAGGGGAGCCGGATGAAGCTTTCTTT. This rearrangement joins TRBV6-5 to TRBJ1-1; D perhaps matches TRBD1 (6 bases). The length of the CDR3 is 15 residues. Trimming shortened V by 5 bases and J by 7 bases, and 20 bases separated the two germline ends. Germline CDR1 reads MNHEY; CDR2 reads SVGAGI.

CDR3 sequence (DNA): TGTGCCAGCAGCGTAGTTTCAGGGGGTGGGGGCTACACCTTC. Translating gives CASSVVSGGGGYTF. This chain uses TRBV9 with TRBJ1-2; 7 bases map to TRBD1. The V gene end was trimmed by 0 bases and the J gene end by 8 bases; junction bases not matched to a gene: 7. The germline gives CDR1 SGDLS, CDR2 YYNGEE. The length of the CDR3 is 14 residues.

This clone was picked up a small number of times. The chain combines TRBV5-6 with TRBJ2-5, with D possibly being TRBD2 (5 bases). The J call may be faulty, since TRBJ2-7 better matches the DNA end. The CDR3 covers 13 residues. The germline V gene encodes CDR1 SGHDT and CDR2 YYEEEE. The CDR3: CASSWPGGSEQYF. The CDR3 DNA follows: TGTGCCAGCAGCTGGCCCGGTGGGAGCGAGCAGTACTTC.

The rearrangement joins TRBV4-2 to TRBJ1-4; 7 bases match TRBD1. The germline V gene has CDR1 LGHNA and CDR2 YNFKEQ. The CDR3 is 15 amino acids. V was pared by 1 base and J by 10 bases, with 9 bases of the junction left unmatched. This CDR3 reads CASSQGQGNLGKLFF. The CDR3 DNA reads TGTGCCAGCAGCCAAGGACAGGGAAATCTGGGAAAACTGTTTTTT.